This TCR beta chain was identified in a study of OX40 agonist ivuxolimab in advanced cancers. V lost 4 bases and J 7 bases, leaving 17 bases between the germline ends. Germline V gives CDR1 SGHTA, CDR2 FQGTGA. The CDR3 runs to 16 residues. Turning to this clone: Its matching antigen is unknown.

Sequencing was performed with immunoSEQ multiplex PCR; in TCRdb, only in-frame clones are kept and a portion is missing. The sample shows approximately 76,000 clones, about nine tenths of them seen only once. Whole-study results and caveats: Undetermined was the antigen specificity of the expanded peripheral T cells.

The sequence came from an adult with an advanced solid tumor such as melanoma, head and neck, liver or kidney cancer. V usage is TRBV7-3 and J usage is TRBJ1-6, with D maybe TRBD1 (5 bases). This material consisted of CD4+ or CD8+ T cells sorted from blood, taken in a trial of the OX40 agonist ivuxolimab. The CDR3 loop is CASSSRPGTANSPLHF. CDR3 nucleotide sequence: TGTGCCAGCAGCTCGAGACCCGGGACTGCGAATTCACCCCTCCACTTT.